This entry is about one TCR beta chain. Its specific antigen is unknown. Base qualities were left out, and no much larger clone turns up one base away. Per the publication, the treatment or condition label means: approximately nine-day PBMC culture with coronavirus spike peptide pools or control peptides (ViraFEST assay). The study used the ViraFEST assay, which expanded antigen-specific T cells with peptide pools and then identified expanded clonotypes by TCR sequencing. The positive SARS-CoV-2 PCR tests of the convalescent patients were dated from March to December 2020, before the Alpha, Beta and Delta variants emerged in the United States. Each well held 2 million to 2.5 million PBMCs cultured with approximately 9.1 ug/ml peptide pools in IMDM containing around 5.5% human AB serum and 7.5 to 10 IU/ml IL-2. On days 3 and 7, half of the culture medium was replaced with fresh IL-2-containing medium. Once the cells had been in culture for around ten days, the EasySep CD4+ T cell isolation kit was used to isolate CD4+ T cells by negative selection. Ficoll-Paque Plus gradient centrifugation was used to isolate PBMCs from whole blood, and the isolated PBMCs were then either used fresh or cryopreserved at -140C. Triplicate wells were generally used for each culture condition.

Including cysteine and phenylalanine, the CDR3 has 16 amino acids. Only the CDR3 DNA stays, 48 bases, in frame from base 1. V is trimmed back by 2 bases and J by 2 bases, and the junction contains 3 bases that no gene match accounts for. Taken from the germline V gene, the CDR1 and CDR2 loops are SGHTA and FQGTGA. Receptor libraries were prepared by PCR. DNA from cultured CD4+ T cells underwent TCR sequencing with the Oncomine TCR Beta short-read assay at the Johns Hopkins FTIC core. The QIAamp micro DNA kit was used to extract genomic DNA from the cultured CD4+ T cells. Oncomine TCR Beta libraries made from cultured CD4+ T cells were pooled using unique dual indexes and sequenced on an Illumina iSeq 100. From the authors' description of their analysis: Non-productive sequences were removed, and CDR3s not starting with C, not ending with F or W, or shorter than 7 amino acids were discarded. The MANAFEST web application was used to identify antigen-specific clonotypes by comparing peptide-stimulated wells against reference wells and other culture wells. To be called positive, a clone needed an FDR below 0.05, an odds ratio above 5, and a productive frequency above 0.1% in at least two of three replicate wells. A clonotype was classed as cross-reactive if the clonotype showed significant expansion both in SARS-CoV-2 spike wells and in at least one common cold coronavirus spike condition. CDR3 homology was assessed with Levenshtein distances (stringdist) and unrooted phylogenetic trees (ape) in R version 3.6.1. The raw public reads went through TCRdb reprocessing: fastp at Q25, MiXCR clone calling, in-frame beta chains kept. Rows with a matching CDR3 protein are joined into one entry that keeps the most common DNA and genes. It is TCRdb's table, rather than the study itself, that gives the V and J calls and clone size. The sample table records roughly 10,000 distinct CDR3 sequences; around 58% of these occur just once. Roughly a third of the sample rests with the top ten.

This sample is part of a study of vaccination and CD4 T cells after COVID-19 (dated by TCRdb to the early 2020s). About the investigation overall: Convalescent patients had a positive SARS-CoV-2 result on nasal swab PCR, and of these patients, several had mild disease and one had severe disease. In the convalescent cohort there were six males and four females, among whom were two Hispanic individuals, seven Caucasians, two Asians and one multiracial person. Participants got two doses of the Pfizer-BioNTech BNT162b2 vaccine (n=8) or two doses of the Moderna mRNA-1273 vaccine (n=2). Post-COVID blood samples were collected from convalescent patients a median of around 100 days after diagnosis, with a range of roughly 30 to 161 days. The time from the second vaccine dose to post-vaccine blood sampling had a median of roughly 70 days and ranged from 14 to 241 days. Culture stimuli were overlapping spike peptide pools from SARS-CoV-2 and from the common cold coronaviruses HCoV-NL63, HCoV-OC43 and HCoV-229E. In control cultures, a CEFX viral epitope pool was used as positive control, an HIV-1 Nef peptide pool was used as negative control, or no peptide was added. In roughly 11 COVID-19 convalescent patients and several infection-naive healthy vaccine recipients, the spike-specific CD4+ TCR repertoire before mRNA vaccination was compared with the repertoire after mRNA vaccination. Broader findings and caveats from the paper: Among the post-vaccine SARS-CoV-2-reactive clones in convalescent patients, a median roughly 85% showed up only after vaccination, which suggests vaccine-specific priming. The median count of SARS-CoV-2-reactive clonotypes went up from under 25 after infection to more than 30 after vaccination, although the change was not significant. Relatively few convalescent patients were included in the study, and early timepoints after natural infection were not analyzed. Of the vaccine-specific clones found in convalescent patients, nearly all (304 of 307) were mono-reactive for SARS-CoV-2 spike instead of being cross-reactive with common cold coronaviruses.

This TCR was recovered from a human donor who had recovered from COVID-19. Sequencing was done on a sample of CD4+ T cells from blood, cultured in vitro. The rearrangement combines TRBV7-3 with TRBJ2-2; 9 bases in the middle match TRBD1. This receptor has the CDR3 CASSLWTGANTGELFF. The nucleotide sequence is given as TGTGCCAGCAGCTTATGGACAGGGGCTAACACCGGGGAGCTGTTTTTT.